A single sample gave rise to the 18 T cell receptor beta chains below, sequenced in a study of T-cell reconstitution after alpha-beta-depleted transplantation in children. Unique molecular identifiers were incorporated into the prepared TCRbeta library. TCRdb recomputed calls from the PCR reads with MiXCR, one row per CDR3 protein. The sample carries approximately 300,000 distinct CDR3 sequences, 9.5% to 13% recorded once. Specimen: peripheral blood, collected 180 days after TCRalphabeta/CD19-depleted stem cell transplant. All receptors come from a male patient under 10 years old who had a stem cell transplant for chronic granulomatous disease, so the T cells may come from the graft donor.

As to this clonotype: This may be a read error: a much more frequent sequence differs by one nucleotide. For the CDR3, the DNA is TGTGCCATCAGTGAGTCGGCAGCGAATTCACCCCTCCGCTTT. It yields the protein CAISESAANSPLRF. V is TRBV10-3 and J is TRBJ1-6; D is uncertain. CDR3 length: 14 amino acids. The germline CDR1 and CDR2 sequences are ENHRY and SYGVKD.

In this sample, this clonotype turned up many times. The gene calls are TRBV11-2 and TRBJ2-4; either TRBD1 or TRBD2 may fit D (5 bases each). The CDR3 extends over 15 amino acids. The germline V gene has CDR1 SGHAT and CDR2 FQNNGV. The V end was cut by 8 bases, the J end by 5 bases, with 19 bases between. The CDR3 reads CASRTLRGSENIQYF. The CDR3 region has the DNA TGTGCCAGCCGCACCCTCCGGGGCTCGGAAAACATTCAGTACTTC. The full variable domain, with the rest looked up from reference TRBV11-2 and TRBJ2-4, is EAGVAQSPRYKIIEKRQSVAFWCNPISGHATLYWYQQILGQGPKLLIQFQNNGVVDDSQLPKDRFSAERLKGVDSTLKIQPAKLEDSAVYLCASRTLRGSENIQYFGAGTRLSVL.

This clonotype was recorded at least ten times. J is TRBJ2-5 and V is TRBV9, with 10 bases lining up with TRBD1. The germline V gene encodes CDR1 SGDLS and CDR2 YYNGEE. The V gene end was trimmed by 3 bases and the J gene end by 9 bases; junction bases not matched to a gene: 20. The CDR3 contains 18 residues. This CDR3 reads CASSAYGTGEAEKGAQYF. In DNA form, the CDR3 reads TGTGCCAGCAGCGCCTACGGGACAGGGGAGGCCGAAAAGGGGGCCCAGTACTTC.

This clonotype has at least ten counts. CDR3 DNA sequence: TGTGCCAGCAGTTACAGTGATCTTCGAAACACTGAAGCTTTCTTT. Amino acids: CASSYSDLRNTEAFF. The V call is TRBV6-5, the J call TRBJ1-1, with unresolved D. Germline CDR1 is MNHEY and CDR2 is SVGAGI. Trimming stripped 2 bases from V and 2 bases from J, with 12 bases between. The CDR3 contains 15 residues.

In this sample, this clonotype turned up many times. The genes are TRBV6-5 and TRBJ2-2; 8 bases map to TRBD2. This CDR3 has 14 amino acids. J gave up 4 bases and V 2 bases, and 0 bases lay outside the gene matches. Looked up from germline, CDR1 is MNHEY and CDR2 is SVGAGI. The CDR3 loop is CASSYLAGTGELFF. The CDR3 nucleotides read TGTGCCAGCAGTTACCTAGCGGGCACCGGGGAGCTGTTTTTT.

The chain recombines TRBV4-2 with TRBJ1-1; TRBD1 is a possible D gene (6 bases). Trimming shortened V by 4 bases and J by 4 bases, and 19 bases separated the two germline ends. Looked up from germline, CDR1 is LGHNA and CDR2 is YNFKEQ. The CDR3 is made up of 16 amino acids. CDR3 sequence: CASSPQTGGGGTEAFF. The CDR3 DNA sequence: TGTGCCAGCAGCCCGCAGACGGGGGGCGGTGGCACTGAAGCTTTCTTT.

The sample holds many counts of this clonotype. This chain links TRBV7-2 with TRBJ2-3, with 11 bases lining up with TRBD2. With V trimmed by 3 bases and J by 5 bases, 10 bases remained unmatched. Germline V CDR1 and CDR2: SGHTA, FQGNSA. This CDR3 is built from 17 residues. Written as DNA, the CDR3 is TGTGCCAGCAGCTTGGTGATGTTAGCGGGAGGGCAAGATACGCAGTATTTT. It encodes CASSLVMLAGGQDTQYF.

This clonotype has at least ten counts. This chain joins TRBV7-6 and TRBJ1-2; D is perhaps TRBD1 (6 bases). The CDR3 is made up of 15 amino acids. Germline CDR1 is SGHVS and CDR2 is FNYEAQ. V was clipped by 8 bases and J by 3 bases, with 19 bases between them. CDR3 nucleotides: TGTGCCAGCGGTCTCCGGGACACGCCGTACTATGGCTACACCTTC. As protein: CASGLRDTPYYGYTF. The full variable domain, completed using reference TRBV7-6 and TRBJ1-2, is GAGVSQSPRYKVTKRGQDVALRCDPISGHVSLYWYRQALGQGPEFLTYFNYEAQQDKSGLPNDRFSAERPEGSISTLTIQRTEQRDSAMYRCASGLRDTPYYGYTFGSGTRLTVV.

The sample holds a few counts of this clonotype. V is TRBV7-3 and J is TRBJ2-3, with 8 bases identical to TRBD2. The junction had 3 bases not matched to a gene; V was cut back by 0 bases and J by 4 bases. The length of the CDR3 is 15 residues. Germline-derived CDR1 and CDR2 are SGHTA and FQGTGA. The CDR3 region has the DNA TGTGCCAGCAGCTTAACGGTCGGGGGGGCAGATACGCAGTATTTT. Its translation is CASSLTVGGADTQYF.

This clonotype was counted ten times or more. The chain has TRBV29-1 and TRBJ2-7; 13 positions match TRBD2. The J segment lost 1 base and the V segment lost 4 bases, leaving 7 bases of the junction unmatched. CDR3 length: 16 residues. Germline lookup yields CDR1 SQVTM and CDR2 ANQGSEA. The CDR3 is CSVGRTSGSASYEQYF. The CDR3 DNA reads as TGCAGCGTTGGACGGACTAGCGGGAGTGCGTCCTACGAGCAGTACTTC.

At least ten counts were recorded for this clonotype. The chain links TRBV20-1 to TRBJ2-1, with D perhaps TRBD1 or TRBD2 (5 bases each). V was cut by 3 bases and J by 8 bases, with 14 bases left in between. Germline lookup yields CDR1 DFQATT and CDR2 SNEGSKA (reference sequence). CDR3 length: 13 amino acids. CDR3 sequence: CSARGVWAYEQFF. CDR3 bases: TGCAGTGCTAGGGGGGTCTGGGCATATGAGCAGTTCTTC.

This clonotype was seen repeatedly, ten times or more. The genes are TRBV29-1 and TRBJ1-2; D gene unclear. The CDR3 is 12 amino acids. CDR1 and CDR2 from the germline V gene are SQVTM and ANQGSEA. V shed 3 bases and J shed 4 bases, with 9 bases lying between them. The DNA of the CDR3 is TGCAGCGTTGACAGGAGTCCCTATGGCTACACCTTC. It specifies CSVDRSPYGYTF.

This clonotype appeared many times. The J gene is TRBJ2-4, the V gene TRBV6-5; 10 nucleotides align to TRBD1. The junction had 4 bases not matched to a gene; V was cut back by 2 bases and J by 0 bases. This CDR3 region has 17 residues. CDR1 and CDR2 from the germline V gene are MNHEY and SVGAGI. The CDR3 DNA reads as TGTGCCAGCAGTTACCCGGGACAGGGGCGAGCCAAAAACATTCAGTACTTC. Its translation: CASSYPGQGRAKNIQYF.

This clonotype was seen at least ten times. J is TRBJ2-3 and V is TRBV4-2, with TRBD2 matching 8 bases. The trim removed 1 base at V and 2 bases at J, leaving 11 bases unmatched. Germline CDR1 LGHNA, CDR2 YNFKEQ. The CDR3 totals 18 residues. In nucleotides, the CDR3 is TGTGCCAGCAGCCAAGCGGGGGCGGGAGGCCTAAACACAGATACGCAGTATTTT. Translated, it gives CASSQAGAGGLNTDTQYF.

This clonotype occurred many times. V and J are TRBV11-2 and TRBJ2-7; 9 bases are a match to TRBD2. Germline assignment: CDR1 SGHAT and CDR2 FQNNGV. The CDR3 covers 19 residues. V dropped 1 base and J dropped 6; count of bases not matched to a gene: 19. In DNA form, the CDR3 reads TGTGCCAGCAGCTTAGTAGCGGGGGCGGTGGTTTCCCGGGGAACCGAGCAGTACTTC. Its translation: CASSLVAGAVVSRGTEQYF.

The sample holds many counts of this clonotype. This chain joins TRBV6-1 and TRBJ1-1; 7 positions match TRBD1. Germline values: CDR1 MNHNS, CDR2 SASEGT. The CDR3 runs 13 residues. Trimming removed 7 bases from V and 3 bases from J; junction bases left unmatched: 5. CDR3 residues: CASKRQGHTEAFF. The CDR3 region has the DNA TGTGCCAGCAAAAGACAGGGACACACTGAAGCTTTCTTT.

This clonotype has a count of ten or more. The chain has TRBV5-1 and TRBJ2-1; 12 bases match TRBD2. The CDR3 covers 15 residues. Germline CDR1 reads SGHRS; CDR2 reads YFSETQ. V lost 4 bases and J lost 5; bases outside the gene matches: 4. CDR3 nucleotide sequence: TGCGCCAGCAGCGTGACTAGCGGGAGTCACAATGAGCAGTTCTTC. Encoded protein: CASSVTSGSHNEQFF.

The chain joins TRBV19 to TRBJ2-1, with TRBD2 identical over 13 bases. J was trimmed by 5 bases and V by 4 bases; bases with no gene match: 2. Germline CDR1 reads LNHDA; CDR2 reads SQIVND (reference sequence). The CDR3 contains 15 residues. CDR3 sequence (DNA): TGTGCCAGTAGTAAGGGACTAGCGGGGAACAATGAGCAGTTCTTC. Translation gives CASSKGLAGNNEQFF. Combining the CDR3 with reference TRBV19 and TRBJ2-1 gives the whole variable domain DGGITQSPKYLFRKEGQNVTLSCEQNLNHDAMYWYRQDPGQGLRLIYYSQIVNDFQKGDIAEGYSVSREKKESFPLTVTSAQKNPTAFYLCASSKGLAGNNEQFFGPGTRLTVL.